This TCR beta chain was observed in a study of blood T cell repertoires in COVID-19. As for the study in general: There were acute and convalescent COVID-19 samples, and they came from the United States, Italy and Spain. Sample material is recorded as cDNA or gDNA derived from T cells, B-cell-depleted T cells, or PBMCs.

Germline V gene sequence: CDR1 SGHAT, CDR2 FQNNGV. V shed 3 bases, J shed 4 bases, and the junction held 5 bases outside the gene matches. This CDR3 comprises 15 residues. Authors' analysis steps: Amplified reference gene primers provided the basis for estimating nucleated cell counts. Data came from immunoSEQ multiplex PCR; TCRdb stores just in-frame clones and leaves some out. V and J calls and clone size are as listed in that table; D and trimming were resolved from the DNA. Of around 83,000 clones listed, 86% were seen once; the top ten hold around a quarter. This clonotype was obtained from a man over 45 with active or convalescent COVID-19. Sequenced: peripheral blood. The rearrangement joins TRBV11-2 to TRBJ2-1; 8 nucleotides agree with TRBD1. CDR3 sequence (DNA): TGTGCCAGCAGCTTGGACAGGGAGAAATACAATGAGCAGTTCTTC. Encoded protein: CASSLDREKYNEQFF.